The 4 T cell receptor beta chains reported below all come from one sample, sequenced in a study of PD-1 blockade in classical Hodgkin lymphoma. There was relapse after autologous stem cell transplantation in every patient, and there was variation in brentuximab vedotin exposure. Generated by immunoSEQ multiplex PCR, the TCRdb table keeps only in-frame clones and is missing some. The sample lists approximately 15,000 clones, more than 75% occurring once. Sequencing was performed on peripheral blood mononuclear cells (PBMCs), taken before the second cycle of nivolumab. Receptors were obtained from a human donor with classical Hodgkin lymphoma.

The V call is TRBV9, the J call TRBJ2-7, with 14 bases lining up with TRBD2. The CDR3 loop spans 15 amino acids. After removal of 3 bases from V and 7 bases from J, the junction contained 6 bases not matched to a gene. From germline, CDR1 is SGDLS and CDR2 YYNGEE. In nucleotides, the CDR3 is TGTGCCAGCAGCGGCGGGGGACTAGCGGGGGTTGAGCAGTACTTC. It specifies CASSGGGLAGVEQYF.

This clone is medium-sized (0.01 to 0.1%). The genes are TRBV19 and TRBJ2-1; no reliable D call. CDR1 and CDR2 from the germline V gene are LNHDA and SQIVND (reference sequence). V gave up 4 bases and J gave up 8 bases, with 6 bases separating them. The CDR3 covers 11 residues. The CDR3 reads CASSRTDEQFF. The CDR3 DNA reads TGTGCCAGTAGTAGAACAGATGAGCAGTTCTTC.

CDR3 sequence reads: CASTPKTFWSTDTQYF. Written as DNA, the CDR3 is TGTGCCAGCACCCCTAAGACATTTTGGAGCACAGATACGCAGTATTTT. V is TRBV5-6 and J is TRBJ2-3; the D is unclear. The germline V gene has CDR1 SGHDT and CDR2 YYEEEE. V was shortened by 6 bases and J by 0 bases, with 17 bases between the two germline ends. The CDR3 sequence is 16 residues long.

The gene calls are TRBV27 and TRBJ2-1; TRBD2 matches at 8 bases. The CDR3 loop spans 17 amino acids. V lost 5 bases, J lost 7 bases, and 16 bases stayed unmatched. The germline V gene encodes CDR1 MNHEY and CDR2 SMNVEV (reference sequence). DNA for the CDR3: TGTGCCAGCAGTCCACTTAGACGGGGGGGGAGCATGAATGAGCAGTTCTTC. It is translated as CASSPLRRGGSMNEQFF.